This T cell receptor beta chain was identified in a study of blood T cell repertoires in COVID-19 (dated by TCRdb to the early 2020s). Background for the entire study: Collaborator samples came from the United States, Italy and Spain and covered acute and convalescent phases of COVID-19. The repertoires were released in a freely available public database intended as a resource for research on the immune response to SARS-CoV-2. Samples were obtained from the ongoing ImmuneRACE study (first 160 participants) and from 1,000 to 1,500 subjects provided by 6 global collaborators. The sample metadata nearly always contained a de-identified subject ID, COVID-19 status, age in years and sex. The prospective study material was composed of cDNA or gDNA derived from T cells, B-cell-depleted T cells, or PBMCs. Subjects who had been exposed to COVID-19, were actively infected with it, or had recovered from it provided the deeply sampled blood TCRbeta repertoires that made up the dataset. HLA class I and class II types, where available, came from metadata supplied by the sample provider rather than from assay-based typing. Broader findings and caveats from the paper: The amount of clinical and demographic metadata varied by source and participant and was provided uncurated.

In the prospective study, participants were about 18 to 100 years old, resided in about two dozen geographic areas of the United States, and were enrolled through a virtual design. Cohort assignment in the prospective study relied on participant-reported clinical history from a screening survey and a study questionnaire. ImmuneRACE Cohort 3 recovered participants were defined by two consecutive negative NP/OP PCR tests, healthcare professional clearance, or symptom resolution. Mobile phlebotomists in the prospective study collected whole blood, serum and a nasopharyngeal or oropharyngeal swab from every participant. Participants in the prospective study had the option to provide additional blood draws and questionnaires over a roughly 2-month period. Before DNA extraction, blood samples from the prospective study were shipped at room temperature or frozen. This clone was counted once. The specificity of this receptor is unknown. Base qualities are not at hand, and no much larger clone is one base apart.

The immunoSEQ Assay, a bias-controlled multiplex PCR, was used to amplify TCRbeta CDR3 regions from genomic DNA. The study's own analysis went as follows. The number of nucleated cells in each sample was estimated from the amplification of reference gene primers within the assay. Sequence reads were collapsed and filtered to measure the absolute abundance of every unique TCRbeta CDR3 rearrangement. For each sample, productive Simpson clonality was calculated by taking the square root of Simpson's diversity index across productive rearrangements. The immuneACCESS repertoire file appears here via TCRdb, limited to in-frame rearrangements. These files lack a portion of the clones; in checked studies, under half of the deficit traces to unresolved V genes, and the cause of the others is not known. Clone size and V and J calls were adopted from that table, with D and trimming inferred from the DNA. Present in this sample are approximately 250,000 clones, around 80% of which were seen just once. The ten largest clonotypes hold about 15% of the sample.

The CDR3, cysteine through phenylalanine, is 16 amino acids long. The retained sequence is limited to the CDR3, 48 bases, with the frame set at the first base. The germline V gene specifies LGHNA as CDR1 and YNFKEQ as CDR2. Trimming takes 0 bases from V and 3 bases from J, and the germline ends sit 12 bases apart. The sequence was collected from a man aged 35 to 55 who had recovered from COVID-19. In this chain, TRBV4-2 is recombined with TRBJ2-4; a tentative D match to TRBD1 spans 5 bases. The specimen was PBMCs or T cells enriched from blood (not recorded which). The base sequence is TGTGCCAGCAGCCAAGACAGGGAACGAGGCAAAAACATTCAGTACTTC. This gives the protein CASSQDRERGKNIQYF.